The 16 T cell receptor beta chains in this list originate from one sample, sequenced in a study of CD8 T cells in Susac syndrome. RNA was extracted with the RNeasy kit, and a quantity of roughly 0.45 to 1 ug was reverse transcribed using random hexamers. MiXCR, run by TCRdb on the immunoSEQ multiplex PCR reads, gives a single entry per CDR3 protein. The sample has fewer than 250,000 distinct CDR3 sequences; 80% to 95% are singletons. Input material: CD4+ T cells from PBMCs. The receptors here all came from a human donor in good health.

The genes are TRBV19 and TRBJ1-1; D remains ambiguous. This CDR3 region has 13 residues. Germline V CDR1 and CDR2: LNHDA, SQIVND (reference sequence). V shed 5 bases and J shed 2 bases, with 9 bases lying between them. The DNA of the CDR3 is TGTGCCAGTAGTTTACCCACCAACACTGAAGCTTTCTTT. Translating it yields CASSLPTNTEAFF.

V is TRBV6-2 or TRBV6-3 and J is TRBJ2-5; D is possibly TRBD1 or TRBD2 (5 bases each). The CDR3 runs 16 residues. The germline gives CDR1 MNHEY, CDR2 SVGEGT. Trimming took off 8 bases at V and 1 base at J, with 20 bases between the two ends. The CDR3 sequence: CASRPPGPTGQETQYF. Written as DNA, the CDR3 is TGTGCCAGCCGACCACCGGGACCCACTGGCCAAGAGACCCAGTACTTC.

The chain couples TRBV5-1 to TRBJ2-3; D is unclear. Trimming took 1 base from V and 5 from J, leaving 11 bases between them. Germline V CDR1 and CDR2: SGHRS, YFSETQ. CDR3 length equals 14 residues. CDR3 amino acids: CASSLSRAGDTQYF. CDR3 nucleotide sequence: TGCGCCAGCAGCTTGAGTAGGGCCGGAGATACGCAGTATTTT.

V and J are TRBV7-9 and TRBJ2-5; TRBD2 might be the D (7 bases). The germline V gene has CDR1 SEHNR and CDR2 FQNEAQ (reference sequence). This CDR3 is built from 14 residues. Trimming cost V 5 bases and J 5 bases, with 15 bases left between them. The CDR3 sequence: CASSPGGRWETQYF. The CDR3 DNA is TGTGCCAGCAGCCCCGGGGGGCGCTGGGAGACCCAGTACTTC.

The chain carries TRBV3-1 and TRBJ2-1, with D perhaps TRBD1 (5 bases). With 5 bases removed from V and 5 bases from J, the gap between germline ends came to 13 bases. CDR1 LGHDT and CDR2 YNNKEL come from the germline V gene (reference sequence). The CDR3 has 14 amino acids. The CDR3 DNA follows: TGTGCCAGCAGCTCCAGGGCCCATGACAATGAGCAGTTCTTC. Translation: CASSSRAHDNEQFF.

The chain links TRBV2 to TRBJ2-7; TRBD2 might be the D (6 bases). Germline V gene lookup returns CDR1 SNHLY and CDR2 FYNNEI. This CDR3 contains 14 residues. V was pared by 7 bases and J by 7 bases, with 20 bases between. This chain's CDR3 is CASMTFAGSGEQYF. In DNA form, the CDR3 reads TGTGCCAGCATGACCTTTGCGGGGTCGGGGGAGCAGTACTTC.

V and J are TRBV9 and TRBJ2-4; no clear D. From germline, CDR1 is SGDLS and CDR2 YYNGEE. V was shortened by 0 bases and J by 1 base, with 8 bases between the two germline ends. The CDR3 is 15 residues long. The CDR3 nucleotides read TGTGCCAGCAGCGTAGATCTGGGGGCCAAAAACATTCAGTACTTC. It is translated as CASSVDLGAKNIQYF.

V usage is TRBV20-1 and J usage is TRBJ1-5; the D gene is possibly TRBD1 (6 bases). The CDR3 consists of 13 residues. Trimming removed 7 bases from V and 6 bases from J, with 16 bases in between. Germline V gives CDR1 DFQATT, CDR2 SNEGSKA (reference sequence). The CDR3 bases are TGCAGTGTAGGTACAGGGTGGGGTCAGCCCCAGCATTTT. Protein product: CSVGTGWGQPQHF.

V and J are TRBV5-1 and TRBJ2-1; the match to TRBD2 covers 13 bases. J gave up 7 bases and V 3 bases, and 4 bases lay outside the gene matches. CDR1 SGHRS and CDR2 YFSETQ come from the germline V gene. The CDR3 is 15 residues long. DNA of the CDR3: TGCGCCAGCAGCTATGGACTAGCGGGGGATAATGAGCAGTTCTTC. Its translation is CASSYGLAGDNEQFF.

In this sample, this clonotype turned up once. The V gene is TRBV20-1, the J gene TRBJ2-3; D is undetermined. Trimming took off 5 bases at V and 2 bases at J, with 17 bases between the two ends. The CDR3 consists of 15 residues. Germline CDR1 is DFQATT and CDR2 is SNEGSKA (reference sequence). The DNA of the CDR3 is TGCAGTGCTGGAAGGATGGGCGGTAACACAGATACGCAGTATTTT. Its translation is CSAGRMGGNTDTQYF.

V and J are TRBV7-8 and TRBJ2-7; 7 nucleotides line up with TRBD1. This CDR3 has 15 amino acids. CDR1 and CDR2 (germline): SGHVS, FQNEAQ. V dropped 3 bases and J dropped 0; count of bases not matched to a gene: 5. CDR3 protein: CASSFSGTVSYEQYF. The CDR3 DNA reads TGTGCCAGCAGCTTCTCCGGGACAGTCTCCTACGAGCAGTACTTC.

The chain joins TRBV5-1 to TRBJ1-4; D uncertain. V was pared by 2 bases and J by 10 bases, with 12 bases between. The CDR3 has 13 residues. Per germline, CDR1 SGHRS and CDR2 YFSETQ. The CDR3 spells CASSFDIGGKLFF. The CDR3 DNA follows: TGCGCCAGCAGCTTCGACATAGGCGGAAAACTGTTTTTT.

V is TRBV11-2 and J is TRBJ1-6; no clear D. The CDR3 is made up of 13 amino acids. The germline V gene encodes CDR1 SGHAT and CDR2 FQNNGV. The V end was cut by 0 bases, the J end by 10 bases, with 7 bases between. The CDR3 reads CASSLDAGSPLHF. CDR3 nucleotide sequence: TGTGCCAGCAGCTTAGACGCGGGATCACCCCTCCACTTT.

V is TRBV20-1 and J is TRBJ2-3; D may be TRBD1 (6 bases). The CDR3 contains 13 residues. Deletions cut 1 base from V and 6 bases from J, with 11 bases between. From germline, CDR1 is DFQATT and CDR2 SNEGSKA (reference sequence). The CDR3 spells CSARGGPRDTQYF. Here the CDR3 DNA reads TGCAGTGCTAGAGGGGGGCCACGGGATACGCAGTATTTT.

CDR3 nucleotides: TGTGCCAGCAGTCAGTGGGGTAACTATGGCTACACCTTC. Its translation: CASSQWGNYGYTF. V and J are TRBV9 and TRBJ1-2, with unresolved D. CDR3 length: 13 amino acids. CDR1 is SGDLS and CDR2 is YYNGEE in the germline V gene. V lost 5 bases and J 1 base, leaving 9 bases between the germline ends.

This clonotype appeared a single time. V and J are TRBV20-1 and TRBJ2-7, with D perhaps TRBD1 or TRBD2 (5 bases each). Trimming pared 6 bases from V and 0 bases from J, leaving 12 bases between. Germline CDR1 reads DFQATT; CDR2 reads SNEGSKA (reference sequence). This CDR3 region has 13 residues. The DNA of the CDR3 is TGCAGTGCCAATGGGGGAAGCTCCTACGAGCAGTACTTC. The encoded protein is CSANGGSSYEQYF.